These T cell receptor beta chains were read from a single sample in a study of blood T cells in healthy people across ages. TCRdb re-analysed the 5' RACE reads in MiXCR, keeping a single row per CDR3 protein. Of hundreds of thousands of distinct CDR3 sequences listed, around two fifths were seen once; the top ten hold about a fifth. The sequenced sample was blood. The receptor source for this set is a man between 60 and 70 years old in good health. CDR3s include the opening cysteine and the closing phenylalanine or tryptophan. A D gene is named only where the DNA matches it firmly. Clone size is stated in some rows and not others, as once, few, many or a class when expanded.

TRBV2	TRBD2	few	TRBJ2-5	TGTGCCAGCAGTGAAAGAGGCGGGGGGTCGATTACAAAAGAGACCCAGTACTTC	CASSERGGGSITKETQYF
TRBV6-1	NA	NA	TRBJ1-1	TGTGCCAGCAGTACAAGGGGGGGGCTGGAGACTGAAGCTTTCTTT	CASSTRGGLETEAFF
TRBV12-3/TRBV12-4	NA	NA	TRBJ2-1	TGTGCCAGCAGTAAGGGGGTACAAGAGACCCAGTTCTTC	CASSKGVQETQFF
TRBV6-5	TRBD2	NA	TRBJ2-1	TGTGCCAGCAGACCCCGACTAGCGGGGGAGGGCAATGAGCAGTTCTTC	CASRPRLAGEGNEQFF
TRBV9	TRBD1	NA	TRBJ1-2	TGTGCCAGCAGCGTGACAGGGGGAGCCCGTGGCTACACCTTC	CASSVTGGARGYTF
TRBV20-1	NA	NA	TRBJ1-2	TGCAGTGCTAGCTATCCCTCGGGCTATGGCTACACCTTC	CSASYPSGYGYTF
TRBV25-1	TRBD1	few	TRBJ1-6	TGTGCCAGCAGTGGGGGAGGGGACAGCCGCTCACCCCTCCACTTT	CASSGGGDSRSPLHF
TRBV20-1	NA	many	TRBJ2-5	TGCAGTGCCCGAGAGGGACTGCAAGAGACCCAGTACTTC	CSAREGLQETQYF
TRBV7-2	NA	few	TRBJ2-3	TGTGCCAGCAGCTTAGTCGTCTCAGATACGCAGTATTTT	CASSLVVSDTQYF
TRBV6-1	NA	NA	TRBJ1-2	TGTGCCAGCAGTGAAAAAACCCCAGGTGGCTACACCTTC	CASSEKTPGGYTF
TRBV6-5	TRBD1	NA	TRBJ2-2	TGTGCCAGCAGCGTCGGGACAGGGGAGGTGGGGGAGCTGTTTTTT	CASSVGTGEVGELFF
TRBV20-1	TRBD2	NA	TRBJ2-3	TGCAGTGTTCAGTCCCCACTAGCGGCCCGGAGGGGCACAGATACGCAGTATTTT	CSVQSPLAARRGTDTQYF
TRBV11-3	NA	few	TRBJ2-1	TGTGCCAGCAGCTTAATTGTAGGGGGTATTTACAATGAGCAGTTCTTC	CASSLIVGGIYNEQFF
TRBV29-1	TRBD2	NA	TRBJ2-1	TGCAGCGTTGGGATCGGGGGGAATGAGCAGTTCTTC	CSVGIGGNEQFF
TRBV4-3	NA	NA	TRBJ1-4	TGCGCCAGCAGCCAAGCGCAGGCGGATGTCGGCGGAAAACTGTTTTTT	CASSQAQADVGGKLFF
TRBV20-1	NA	NA	TRBJ2-7	TGCAGTGCTAGCAAAGGGGCGGGTGGCTACGAGCAGTACTTC	CSASKGAGGYEQYF